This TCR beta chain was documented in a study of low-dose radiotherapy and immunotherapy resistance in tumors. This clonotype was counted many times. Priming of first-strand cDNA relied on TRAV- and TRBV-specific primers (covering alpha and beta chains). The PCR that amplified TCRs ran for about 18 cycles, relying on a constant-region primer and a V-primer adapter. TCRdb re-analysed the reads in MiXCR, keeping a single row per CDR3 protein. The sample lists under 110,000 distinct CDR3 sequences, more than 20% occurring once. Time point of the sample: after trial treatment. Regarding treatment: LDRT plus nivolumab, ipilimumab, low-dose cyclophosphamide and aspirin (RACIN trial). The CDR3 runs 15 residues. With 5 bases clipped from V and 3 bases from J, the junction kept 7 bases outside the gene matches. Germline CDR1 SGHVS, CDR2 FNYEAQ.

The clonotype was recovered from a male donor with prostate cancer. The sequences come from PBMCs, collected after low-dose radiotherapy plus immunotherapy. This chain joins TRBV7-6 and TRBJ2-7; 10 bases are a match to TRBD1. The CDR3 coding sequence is TGTGCCAGCAGCCCCGGGACAGGGGACCTCTACGAGCAGTACTTC. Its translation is CASSPGTGDLYEQYF.